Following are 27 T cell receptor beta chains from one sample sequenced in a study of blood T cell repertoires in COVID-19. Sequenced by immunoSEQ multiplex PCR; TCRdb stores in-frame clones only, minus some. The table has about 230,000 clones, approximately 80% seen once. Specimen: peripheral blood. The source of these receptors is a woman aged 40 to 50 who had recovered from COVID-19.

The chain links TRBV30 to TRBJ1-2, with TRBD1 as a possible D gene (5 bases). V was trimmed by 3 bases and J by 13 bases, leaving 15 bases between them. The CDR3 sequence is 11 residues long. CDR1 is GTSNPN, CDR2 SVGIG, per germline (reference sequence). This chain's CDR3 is CAWRSGLLITF. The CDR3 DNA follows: TGTGCCTGGAGGTCGGGACTGCTGATCACCTTC.

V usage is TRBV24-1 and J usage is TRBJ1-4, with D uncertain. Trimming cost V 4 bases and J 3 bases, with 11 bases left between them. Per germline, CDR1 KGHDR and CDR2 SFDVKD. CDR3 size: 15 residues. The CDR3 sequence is CATSDDRGSNEKLFF. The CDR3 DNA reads TGTGCCACCAGTGACGACCGCGGGTCTAATGAAAAACTGTTTTTT.

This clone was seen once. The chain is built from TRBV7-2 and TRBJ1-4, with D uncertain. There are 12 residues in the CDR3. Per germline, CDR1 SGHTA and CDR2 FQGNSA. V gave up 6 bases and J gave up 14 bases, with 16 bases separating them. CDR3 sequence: CASRHPVGSLFF. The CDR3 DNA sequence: TGTGCCAGCAGACACCCTGTCGGGTCCCTGTTTTTT.

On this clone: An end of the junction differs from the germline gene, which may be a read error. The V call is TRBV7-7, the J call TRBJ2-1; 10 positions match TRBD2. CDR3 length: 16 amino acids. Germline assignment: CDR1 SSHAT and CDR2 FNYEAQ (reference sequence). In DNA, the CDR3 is TGTGCTAGCAGCTTAGGTCTAGCGGGGGCGGGCGATGAGCAGTTCTTC. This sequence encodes CASSLGLAGAGDEQFF.

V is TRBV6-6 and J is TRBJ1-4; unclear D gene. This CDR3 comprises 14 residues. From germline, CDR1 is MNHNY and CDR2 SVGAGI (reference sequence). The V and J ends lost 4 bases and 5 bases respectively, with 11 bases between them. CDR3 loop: CASSLYGANEKLFF. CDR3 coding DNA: TGTGCCAGCAGTTTATACGGAGCGAATGAAAAACTGTTTTTT.

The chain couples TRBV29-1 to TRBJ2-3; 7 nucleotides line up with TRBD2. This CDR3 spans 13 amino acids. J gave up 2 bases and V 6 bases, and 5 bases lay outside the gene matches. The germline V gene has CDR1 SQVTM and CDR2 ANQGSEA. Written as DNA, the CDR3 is TGCAGCGTGCTAGGACTAGTCACAGATACGCAGTATTTT. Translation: CSVLGLVTDTQYF.

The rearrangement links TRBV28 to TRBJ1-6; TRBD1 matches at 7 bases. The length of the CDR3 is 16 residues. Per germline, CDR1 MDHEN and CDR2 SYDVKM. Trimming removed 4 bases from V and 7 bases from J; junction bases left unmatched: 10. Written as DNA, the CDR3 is TGTGCCAGCAGTTCAACAGGGGAAGAATTAAATTCACCCCTCCACTTT. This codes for CASSSTGEELNSPLHF.

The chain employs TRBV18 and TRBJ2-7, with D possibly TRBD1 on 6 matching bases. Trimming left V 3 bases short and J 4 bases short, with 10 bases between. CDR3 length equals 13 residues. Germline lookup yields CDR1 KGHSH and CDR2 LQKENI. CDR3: CASSPPGTYEQYF. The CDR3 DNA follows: TGTGCCAGCTCACCCCCCGGGACATACGAGCAGTACTTC.

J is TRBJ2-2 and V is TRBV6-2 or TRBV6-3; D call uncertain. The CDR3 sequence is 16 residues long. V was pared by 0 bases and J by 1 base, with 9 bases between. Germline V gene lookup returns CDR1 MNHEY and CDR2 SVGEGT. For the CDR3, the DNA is TGTGCCAGCAGTTACTCGAGTCCGTTGAACACCGGGGAGCTGTTTTTT. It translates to CASSYSSPLNTGELFF.

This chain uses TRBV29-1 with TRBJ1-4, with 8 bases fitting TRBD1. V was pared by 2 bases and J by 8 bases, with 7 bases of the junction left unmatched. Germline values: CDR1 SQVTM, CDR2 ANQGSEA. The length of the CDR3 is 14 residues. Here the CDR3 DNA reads TGCAGCGTTGAATGGGCAGGGGGCGGCGAAAAACTGTTTTTT. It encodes CSVEWAGGGEKLFF.

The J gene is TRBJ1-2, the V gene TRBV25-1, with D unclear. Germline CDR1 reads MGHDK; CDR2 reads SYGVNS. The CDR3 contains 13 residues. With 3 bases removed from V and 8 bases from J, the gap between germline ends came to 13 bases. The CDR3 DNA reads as TGTGCCAGCAGTGAGCTATCCGGGTCCGGCTACACCTTC. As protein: CASSELSGSGYTF.

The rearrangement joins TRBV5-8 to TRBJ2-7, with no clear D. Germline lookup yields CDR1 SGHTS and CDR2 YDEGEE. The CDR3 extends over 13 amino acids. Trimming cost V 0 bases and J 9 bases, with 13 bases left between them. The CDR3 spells CASSLGAASLQYF. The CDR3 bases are TGTGCCAGCAGCTTGGGGGCAGCCAGCTTGCAGTACTTC.

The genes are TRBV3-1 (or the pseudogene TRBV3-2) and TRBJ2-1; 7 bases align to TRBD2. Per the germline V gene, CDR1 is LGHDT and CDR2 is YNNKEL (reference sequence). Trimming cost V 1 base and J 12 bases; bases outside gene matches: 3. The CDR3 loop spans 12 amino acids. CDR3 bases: TGTGCCAGCAGCCAAGTGGGGGGGTTGCAGTTCTTC. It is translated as CASSQVGGLQFF.

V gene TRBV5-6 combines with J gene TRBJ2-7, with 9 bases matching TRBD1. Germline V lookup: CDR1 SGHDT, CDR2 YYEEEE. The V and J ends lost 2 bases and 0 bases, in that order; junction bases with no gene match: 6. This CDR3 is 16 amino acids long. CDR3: CASSLADRGTSYEQYF. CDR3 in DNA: TGTGCCAGCAGCTTAGCCGACAGGGGGACCTCCTACGAGCAGTACTTC.

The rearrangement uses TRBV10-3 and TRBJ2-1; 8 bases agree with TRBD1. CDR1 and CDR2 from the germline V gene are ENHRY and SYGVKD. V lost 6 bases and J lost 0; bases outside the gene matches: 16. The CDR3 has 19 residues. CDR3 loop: CAISAMGQAPSGSYNEQFF. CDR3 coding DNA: TGTGCCATCAGCGCGATGGGACAGGCCCCTTCCGGCTCCTACAATGAGCAGTTCTTC.

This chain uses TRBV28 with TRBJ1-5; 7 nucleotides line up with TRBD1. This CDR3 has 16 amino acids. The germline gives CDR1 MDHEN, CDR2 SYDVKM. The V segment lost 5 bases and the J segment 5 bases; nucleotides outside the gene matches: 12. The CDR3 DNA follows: TGTGCCAGCAGTGAACCCGGGACAGCCATTTATCAGCCCCAGCATTTT. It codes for CASSEPGTAIYQPQHF.

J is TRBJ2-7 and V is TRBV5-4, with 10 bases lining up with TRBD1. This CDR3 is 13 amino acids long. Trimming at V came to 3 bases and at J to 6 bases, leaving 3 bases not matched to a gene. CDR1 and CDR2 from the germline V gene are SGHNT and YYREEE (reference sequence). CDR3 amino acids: CASSSGTGVEQYF. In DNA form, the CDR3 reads TGTGCCAGCAGCTCCGGGACAGGGGTCGAGCAGTACTTC.

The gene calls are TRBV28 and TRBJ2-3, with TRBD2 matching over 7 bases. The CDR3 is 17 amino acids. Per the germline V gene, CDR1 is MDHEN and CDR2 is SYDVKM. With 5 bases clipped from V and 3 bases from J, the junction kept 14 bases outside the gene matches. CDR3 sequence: CASSPRRAGLGTDTQYF. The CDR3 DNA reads TGTGCCAGCAGTCCCCGACGTGCCGGACTAGGGACAGATACGCAGTATTTT.

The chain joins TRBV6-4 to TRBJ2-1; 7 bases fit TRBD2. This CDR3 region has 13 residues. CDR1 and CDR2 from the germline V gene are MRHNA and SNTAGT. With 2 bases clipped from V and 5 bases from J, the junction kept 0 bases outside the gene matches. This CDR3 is CASSDRGDNEQFF. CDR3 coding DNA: TGTGCCAGCAGTGACCGGGGGGACAATGAGCAGTTCTTC.

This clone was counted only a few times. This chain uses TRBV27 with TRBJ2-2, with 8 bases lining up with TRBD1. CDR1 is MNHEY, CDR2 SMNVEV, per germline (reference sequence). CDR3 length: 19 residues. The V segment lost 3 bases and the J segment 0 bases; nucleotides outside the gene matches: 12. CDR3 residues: CASSFDRGGRTTNTGELFF. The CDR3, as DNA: TGTGCCAGCAGTTTTGACAGGGGAGGCAGAACGACGAACACCGGGGAGCTGTTTTTT.

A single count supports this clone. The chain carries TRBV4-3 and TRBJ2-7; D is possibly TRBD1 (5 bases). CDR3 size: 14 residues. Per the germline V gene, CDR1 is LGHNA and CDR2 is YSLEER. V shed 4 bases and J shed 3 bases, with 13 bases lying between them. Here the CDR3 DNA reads TGCGCCAGCAGCCTAGGGGCCACAGGCTACGAGCAGTACTTC. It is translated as CASSLGATGYEQYF.

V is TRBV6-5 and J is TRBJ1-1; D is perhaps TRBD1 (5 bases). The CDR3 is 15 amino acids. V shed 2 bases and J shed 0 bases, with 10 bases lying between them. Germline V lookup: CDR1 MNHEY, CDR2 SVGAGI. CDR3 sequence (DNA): TGTGCCAGCAGTTACGGGGCAGCTATGAACACTGAAGCTTTCTTT. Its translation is CASSYGAAMNTEAFF.

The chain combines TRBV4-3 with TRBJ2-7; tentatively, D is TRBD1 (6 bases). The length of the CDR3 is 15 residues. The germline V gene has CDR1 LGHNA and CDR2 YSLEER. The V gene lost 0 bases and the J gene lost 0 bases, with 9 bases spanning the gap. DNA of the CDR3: TGCGCCAGCAGCCAAGAGACAGGAAACTCCTACGAGCAGTACTTC. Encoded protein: CASSQETGNSYEQYF.

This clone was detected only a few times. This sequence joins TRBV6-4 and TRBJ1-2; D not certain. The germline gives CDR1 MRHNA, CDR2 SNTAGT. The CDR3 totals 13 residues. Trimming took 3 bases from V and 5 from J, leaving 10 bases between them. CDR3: CASSEWPWYGYTF. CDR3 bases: TGTGCCAGCAGTGAATGGCCATGGTATGGCTACACCTTC.

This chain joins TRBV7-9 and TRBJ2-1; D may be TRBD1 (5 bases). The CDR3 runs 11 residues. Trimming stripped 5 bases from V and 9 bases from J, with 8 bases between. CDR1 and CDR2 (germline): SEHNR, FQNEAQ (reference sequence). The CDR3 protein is CASSPQGEQFF. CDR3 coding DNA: TGTGCCAGCAGCCCCCAGGGTGAGCAGTTCTTC. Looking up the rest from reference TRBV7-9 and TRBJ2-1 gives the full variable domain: DTGVSQNPRHKITKRGQNVTFRCDPISEHNRLYWYRQTLGQGPEFLTYFQNEAQLEKSRLLSDRFSAERPKGSFSTLEIQRTEQGDSAMYLCASSPQGEQFFGPGTRLTVL.

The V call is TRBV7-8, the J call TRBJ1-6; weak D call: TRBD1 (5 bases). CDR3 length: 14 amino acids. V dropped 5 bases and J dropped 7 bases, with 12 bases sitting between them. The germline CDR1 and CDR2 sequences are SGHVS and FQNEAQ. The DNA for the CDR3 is TGTGCCAGCAGCGTTATCGGGGGAAATTCACCCCTCCACTTT. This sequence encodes CASSVIGGNSPLHF.

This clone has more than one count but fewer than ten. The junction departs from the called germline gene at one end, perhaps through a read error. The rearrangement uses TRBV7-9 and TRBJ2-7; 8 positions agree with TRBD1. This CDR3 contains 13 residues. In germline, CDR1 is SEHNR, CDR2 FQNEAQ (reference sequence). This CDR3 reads CASSSDRAYGQYF. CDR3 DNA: TGTGCCAGCAGCTCGGACAGGGCCTACGGGCAGTACTTC.